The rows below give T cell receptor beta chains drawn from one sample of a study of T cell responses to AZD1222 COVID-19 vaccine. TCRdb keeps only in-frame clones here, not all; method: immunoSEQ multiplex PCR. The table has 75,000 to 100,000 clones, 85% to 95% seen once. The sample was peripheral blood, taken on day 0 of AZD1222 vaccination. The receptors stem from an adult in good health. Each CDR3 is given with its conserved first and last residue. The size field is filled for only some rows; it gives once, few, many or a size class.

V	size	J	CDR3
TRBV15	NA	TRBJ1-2	CATSRDRAGGGYTF
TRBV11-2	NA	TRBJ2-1	CASSLQRGAFNEQFF
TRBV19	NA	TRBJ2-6	CATWTGGLGANVLTF
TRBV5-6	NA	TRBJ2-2	CASSPGLAGGSNGELFF
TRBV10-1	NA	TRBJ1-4	CASSESSGTGIGKLFF
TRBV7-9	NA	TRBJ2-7	CASSLGIADYEQYF
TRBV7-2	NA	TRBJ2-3	CASSLPRSGTQYF
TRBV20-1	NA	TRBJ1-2	CSAKDSGYTF
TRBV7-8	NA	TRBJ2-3	CASSPGTATDTQYF
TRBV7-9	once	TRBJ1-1	CASSPGTGRWTEAFF
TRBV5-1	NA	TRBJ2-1	CASSGGISYNEQFF
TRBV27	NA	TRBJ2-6	CASSETRANVLTF
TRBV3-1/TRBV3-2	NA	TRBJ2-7	CASSRTSGAAGEQYF
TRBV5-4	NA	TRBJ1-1	CASRNRDTEAFF
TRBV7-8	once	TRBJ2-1	CASSLVGGGSYNEQFF
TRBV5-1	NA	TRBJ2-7	CASSWTGQAYEQYF